This TCR beta chain was captured by sequencing in a study of regulatory T cells in long-lasting Graves disease. Across the study: Over 5 years on antithyroid drugs plus positive TSH receptor antibodies marked Graves' disease as persistent.

Broader study findings: Samples came from peripheral blood alone, without thyroid tissue. There was favoring of TRBV28, TRBJ1-2 and TRBJ2-5 in persistent disease.

Noted time point: persistent/refractory GD, antithyroid drugs over 5 years with positive TRAb. PBMC-extracted RNA yielded the TCR library. Arm-PCR of CDR3 regions and iRepertoire HTBI primers were used to build TCR beta libraries. One entry per CDR3 protein, called by TCRdb with MiXCR from the multiplex PCR reads. The data show roughly 450,000 distinct CDR3 sequences, around a fifth seen once. This CDR3 is built from 16 residues. Germline values: CDR1 SGHKS, CDR2 YYEKEE (reference sequence). V was shortened by 0 bases and J by 1 base, with 10 bases between the two germline ends. Ten or more counts support this clonotype. Antigen: not known.

This chain joins TRBV5-5 and TRBJ1-4; no definite D call. The sequence derives from a female donor with Graves disease. The sequences come from peripheral blood mononuclear cells (PBMCs), collected when the disease was refractory, from a patient treated with antithyroid drugs. The CDR3 sequence: CASSLGPGKTNEKLFF. The CDR3 DNA reads TGTGCCAGCAGCTTGGGACCCGGGAAAACTAATGAAAAACTGTTTTTT.